Listed here are 9 T cell receptor beta chains from one sample, sequenced in a study of cytomegalovirus exposure and HLA in healthy donors. Primers: 60 Vbeta forward and 13 Jbeta reverse. Produced via immunoSEQ multiplex PCR; TCRdb's table is partial and in-frame only. Of 150,000 to 200,000 clones listed, nearly 80% were seen once; the top ten hold around 0.97%. The sample taken for sequencing was PBMCs. These receptors were taken from a woman aged 45-60 years in good health and CMV-seropositive.

Concerning this clone: Other nucleotide sequences in the sample specify the same CDR3. CDR3: CASSPYNEQFF. For the CDR3, the DNA is TGTGCCAGCAGTCCTTACAATGAGCAGTTCTTC. This sequence joins TRBV7-9 and TRBJ2-1; the D is unclear. CDR1 is SEHNR and CDR2 is FQNEAQ in the germline V gene (reference sequence). V lost 6 bases to trimming and J lost 4 bases, with 4 bases between them. The CDR3 extends over 11 amino acids. Based on the CDR3 plus reference TRBV7-9 and TRBJ2-1, the full variable domain is DTGVSQNPRHKITKRGQNVTFRCDPISEHNRLYWYRQTLGQGPEFLTYFQNEAQLEKSRLLSDRFSAERPKGSFSTLEIQRTEQGDSAMYLCASSPYNEQFFGPGTRLTVL.

This chain connects TRBV28 to TRBJ2-2; maybe TRBD2 (5 bases). Germline V gene data show CDR1 as MDHEN and CDR2 as SYDVKM. The V gene lost 2 bases and the J gene lost 5 bases, with 9 bases spanning the gap. There are 14 residues in the CDR3. Written as DNA, the CDR3 is TGTGCCAGCAGTTTACCAGGAGGTACCGGGGAGCTGTTTTTT. Amino acids: CASSLPGGTGELFF.

The chain links TRBV29-1 to TRBJ1-1, with 7 bases aligning to TRBD1. CDR3 size: 13 residues. The J segment lost 5 bases and the V segment lost 6 bases, leaving 9 bases of the junction unmatched. The V gene's germline CDR1 is SQVTM and CDR2 ANQGSEA. The CDR3 nucleotides are TGCAGCGTCTCGGGACAGTCGGTAACTGAAGCTTTCTTT. This sequence encodes CSVSGQSVTEAFF.

The V and J genes are TRBV27 and TRBJ2-2; TRBD2 matches 7 bases. The CDR3 loop spans 15 amino acids. Germline loops: CDR1 MNHEY, CDR2 SMNVEV (reference sequence). The trim removed 6 bases at V and 7 bases at J, leaving 11 bases unmatched. The CDR3 sequence: CASRQDGGGFGELFF. The CDR3 region has the DNA TGTGCCAGCAGACAGGATGGGGGGGGATTCGGGGAGCTGTTTTTT.

This chain joins TRBV7-2 and TRBJ2-3; D is undetermined. CDR1 SGHTA and CDR2 FQGNSA come from the germline V gene. The length of the CDR3 is 17 residues. V was clipped by 0 bases and J by 1 base, with 14 bases between them. The CDR3 sequence: CASSLAGWAVRTDTQYF. The CDR3 DNA is TGTGCCAGCAGCTTAGCGGGTTGGGCCGTTCGCACAGATACGCAGTATTTT.

This clone was recorded a few times. The chain employs TRBV4-2 and TRBJ2-6; tentatively, D is TRBD2 (5 bases). Germline CDR1 and CDR2: LGHNA and YNFKEQ. This CDR3 contains 18 residues. With 1 base removed from V and 0 bases from J, the gap between germline ends came to 13 bases. The CDR3, as DNA: TGTGCCAGCAGCCAAGTGGTGCGGGCATCCTCTGGGGCCAACGTCCTGACTTTC. Protein product: CASSQVVRASSGANVLTF.

This chain joins TRBV6-1 and TRBJ2-7; tentatively, D is TRBD1 (6 bases). Germline V gene lookup returns CDR1 MNHNS and CDR2 SASEGT. The CDR3 totals 12 residues. Trimming stripped 6 bases from V and 3 bases from J, with 9 bases between. CDR3 sequence: CASRTGIYEQYF. As DNA, the CDR3 is TGTGCCAGCAGAACAGGGATCTACGAGCAGTACTTC.

This clone was found once. The CDR3 sequence: CASSLAYRFYEQYF. The CDR3 bases are TGTGCCAGCAGCTTAGCCTACAGATTCTACGAGCAGTACTTC. The chain links TRBV7-9 to TRBJ2-7; D unclear. CDR1 is SEHNR and CDR2 is FQNEAQ in the germline V gene (reference sequence). The CDR3 length is 14 residues. The V and J ends lost 0 bases and 3 bases respectively, with 9 bases between them.

V is TRBV5-1 and J is TRBJ2-1; TRBD2 matches 13 bases. Looked up from germline, CDR1 is SGHRS and CDR2 is YFSETQ. This CDR3 contains 15 residues. After removal of 6 bases from V and 9 bases from J, the junction contained 9 bases not matched to a gene. The CDR3 DNA reads TGCGCCAGCACCTCACTAGCGGGGGGGGACCTTGAGCAGTTCTTC. Protein product: CASTSLAGGDLEQFF. Based on the CDR3 plus reference TRBV5-1 and TRBJ2-1, the full variable domain is KAGVTQTPRYLIKTRGQQVTLSCSPISGHRSVSWYQQTPGQGLQFLFEYFSETQRNKGNFPGRFSGRQFSNSRSEMNVSTLELGDSALYLCASTSLAGGDLEQFFGPGTRLTVL.